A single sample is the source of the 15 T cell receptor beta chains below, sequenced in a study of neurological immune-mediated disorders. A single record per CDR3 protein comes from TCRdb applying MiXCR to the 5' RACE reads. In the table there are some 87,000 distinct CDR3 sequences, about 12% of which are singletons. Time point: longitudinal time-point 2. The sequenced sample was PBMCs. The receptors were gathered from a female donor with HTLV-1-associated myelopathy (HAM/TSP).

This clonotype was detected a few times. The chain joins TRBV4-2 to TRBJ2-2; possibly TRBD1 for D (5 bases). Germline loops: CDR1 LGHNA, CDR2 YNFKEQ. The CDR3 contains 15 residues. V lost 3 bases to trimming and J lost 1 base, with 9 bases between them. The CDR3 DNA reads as TGTGCCAGCAGCCAGCAAGGGGTGAACACCGGGGAGCTGTTTTTT. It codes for CASSQQGVNTGELFF.

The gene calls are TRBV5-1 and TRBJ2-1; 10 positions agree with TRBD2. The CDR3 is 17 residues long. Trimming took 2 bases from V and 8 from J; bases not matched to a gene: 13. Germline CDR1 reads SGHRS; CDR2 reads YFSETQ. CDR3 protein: CASSFIPPSGGGDEQFF. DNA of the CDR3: TGCGCCAGCAGCTTTATCCCTCCTAGCGGGGGAGGCGATGAGCAGTTCTTC. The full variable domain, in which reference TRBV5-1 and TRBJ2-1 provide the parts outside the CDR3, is KAGVTQTPRYLIKTRGQQVTLSCSPISGHRSVSWYQQTPGQGLQFLFEYFSETQRNKGNFPGRFSGRQFSNSRSEMNVSTLELGDSALYLCASSFIPPSGGGDEQFFGPGTRLTVL.

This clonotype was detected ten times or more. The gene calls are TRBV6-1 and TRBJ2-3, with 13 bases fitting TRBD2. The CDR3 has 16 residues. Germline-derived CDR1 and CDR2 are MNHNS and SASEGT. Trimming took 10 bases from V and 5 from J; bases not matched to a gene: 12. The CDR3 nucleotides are TGTGCCATCACGAGACTAGCGGGGGGATATAGAGATACGCAGTATTTT. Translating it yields CAITRLAGGYRDTQYF.

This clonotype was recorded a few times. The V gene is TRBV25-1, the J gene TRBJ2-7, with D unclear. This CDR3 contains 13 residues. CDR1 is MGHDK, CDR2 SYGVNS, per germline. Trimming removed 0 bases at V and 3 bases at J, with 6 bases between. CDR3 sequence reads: CASSEYVGYEQYF. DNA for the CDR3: TGTGCCAGCAGTGAATATGTTGGCTACGAGCAGTACTTC.

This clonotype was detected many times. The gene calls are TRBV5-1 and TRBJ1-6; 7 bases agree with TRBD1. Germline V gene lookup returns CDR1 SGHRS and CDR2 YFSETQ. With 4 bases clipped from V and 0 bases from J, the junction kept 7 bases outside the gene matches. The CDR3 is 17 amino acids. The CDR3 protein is CASSPGQANSYNSPLHF. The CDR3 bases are TGCGCCAGCAGCCCAGGACAGGCCAACTCCTATAATTCACCCCTCCACTTT.

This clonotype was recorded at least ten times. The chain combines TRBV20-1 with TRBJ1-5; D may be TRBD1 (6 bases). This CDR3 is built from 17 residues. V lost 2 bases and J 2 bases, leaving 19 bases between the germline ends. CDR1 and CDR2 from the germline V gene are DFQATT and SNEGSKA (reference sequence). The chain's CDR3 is CSARPLRGGLGNQPQHF. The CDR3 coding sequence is TGCAGTGCTAGACCTCTGAGGGGGGGATTGGGCAATCAGCCCCAGCATTTT.

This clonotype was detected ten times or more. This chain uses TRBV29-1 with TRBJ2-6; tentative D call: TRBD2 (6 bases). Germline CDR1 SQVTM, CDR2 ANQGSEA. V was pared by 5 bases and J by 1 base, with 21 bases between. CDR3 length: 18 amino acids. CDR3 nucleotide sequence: TGCAGCGTTAAGGAGGGAGCGGTCTTCCGTTCTGGGGCCAACGTCCTGACTTTC. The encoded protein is CSVKEGAVFRSGANVLTF.

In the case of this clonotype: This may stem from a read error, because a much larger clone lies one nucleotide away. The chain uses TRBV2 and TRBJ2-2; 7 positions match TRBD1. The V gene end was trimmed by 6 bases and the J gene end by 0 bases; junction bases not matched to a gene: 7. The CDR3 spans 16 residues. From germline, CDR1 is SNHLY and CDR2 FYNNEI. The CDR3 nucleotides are TGTGCCAGCAGACCGGGACAGTGGCCGAACACCGGGGAGCTGTTTTTT. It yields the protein CASRPGQWPNTGELFF.

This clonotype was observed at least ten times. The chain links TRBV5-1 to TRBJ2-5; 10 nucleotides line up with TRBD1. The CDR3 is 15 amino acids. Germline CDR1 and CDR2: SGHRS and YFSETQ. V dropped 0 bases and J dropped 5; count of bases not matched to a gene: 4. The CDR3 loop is CASSLEGQGPETQYF. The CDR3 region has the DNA TGCGCCAGCAGCTTGGAGGGACAGGGGCCCGAGACCCAGTACTTC.

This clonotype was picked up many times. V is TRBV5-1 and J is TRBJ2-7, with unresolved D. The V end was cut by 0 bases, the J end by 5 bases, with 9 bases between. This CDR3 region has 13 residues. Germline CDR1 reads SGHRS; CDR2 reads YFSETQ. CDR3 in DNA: TGCGCCAGCAGCTTGGGGGCAAACCACGAGCAGTACTTC. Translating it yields CASSLGANHEQYF.

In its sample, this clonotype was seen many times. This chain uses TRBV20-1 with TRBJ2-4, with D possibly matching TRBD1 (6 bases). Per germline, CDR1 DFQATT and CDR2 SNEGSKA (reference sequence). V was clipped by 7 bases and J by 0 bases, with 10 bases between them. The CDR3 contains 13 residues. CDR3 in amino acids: CSGTDSAKNIQYF. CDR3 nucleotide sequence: TGCAGTGGGACAGATTCAGCCAAAAACATTCAGTACTTC.

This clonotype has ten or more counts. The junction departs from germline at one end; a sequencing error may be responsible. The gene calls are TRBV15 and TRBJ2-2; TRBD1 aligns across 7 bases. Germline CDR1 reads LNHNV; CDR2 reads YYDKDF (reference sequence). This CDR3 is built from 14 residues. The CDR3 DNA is TGTGCTACCAGCAGAGATGGTGGGACAGCCGAGCTGTTTTTT. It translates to CATSRDGGTAELFF.

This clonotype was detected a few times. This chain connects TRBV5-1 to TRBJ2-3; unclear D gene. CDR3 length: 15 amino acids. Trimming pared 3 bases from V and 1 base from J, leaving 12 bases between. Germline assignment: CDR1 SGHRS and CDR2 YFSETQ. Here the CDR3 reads CASSWASPGTDTQYF. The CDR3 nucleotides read TGCGCCAGCAGCTGGGCGTCTCCAGGCACAGATACGCAGTATTTT. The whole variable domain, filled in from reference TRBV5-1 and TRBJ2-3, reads KAGVTQTPRYLIKTRGQQVTLSCSPISGHRSVSWYQQTPGQGLQFLFEYFSETQRNKGNFPGRFSGRQFSNSRSEMNVSTLELGDSALYLCASSWASPGTDTQYFGPGTRLTVL.

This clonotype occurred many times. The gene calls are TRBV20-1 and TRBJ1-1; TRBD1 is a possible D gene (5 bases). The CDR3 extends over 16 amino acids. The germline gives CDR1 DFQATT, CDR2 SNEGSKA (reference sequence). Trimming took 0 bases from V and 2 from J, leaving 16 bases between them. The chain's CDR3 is CSARDPQGSPNTEAFF. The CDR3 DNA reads TGCAGTGCTAGAGATCCGCAGGGAAGCCCCAACACTGAAGCTTTCTTT.

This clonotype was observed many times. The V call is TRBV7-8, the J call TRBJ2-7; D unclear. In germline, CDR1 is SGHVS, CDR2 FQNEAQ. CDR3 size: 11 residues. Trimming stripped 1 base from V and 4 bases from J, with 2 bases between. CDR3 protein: CASSLEYEQYF. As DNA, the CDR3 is TGTGCCAGCAGCTTAGAATACGAGCAGTACTTC.